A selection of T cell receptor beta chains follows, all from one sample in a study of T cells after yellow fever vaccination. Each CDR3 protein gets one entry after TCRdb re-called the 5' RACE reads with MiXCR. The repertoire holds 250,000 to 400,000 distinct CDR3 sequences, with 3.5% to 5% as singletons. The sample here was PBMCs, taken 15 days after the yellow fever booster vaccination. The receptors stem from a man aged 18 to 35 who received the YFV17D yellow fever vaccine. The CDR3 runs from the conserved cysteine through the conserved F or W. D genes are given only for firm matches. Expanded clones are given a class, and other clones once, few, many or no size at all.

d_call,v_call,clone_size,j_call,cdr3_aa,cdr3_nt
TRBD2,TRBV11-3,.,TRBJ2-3,CASSLVAGGHDTQYF,TGTGCCAGCAGCTTAGTAGCGGGGGGGCACGATACGCAGTATTTT
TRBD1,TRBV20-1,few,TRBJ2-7,CSAYRTGSLHYEQYF,TGCAGTGCTTACCGGACAGGGAGTTTACACTACGAGCAGTACTTC
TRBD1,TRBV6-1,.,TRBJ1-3,CASNEQGAGNTIYF,TGTGCCAGCAATGAACAGGGGGCTGGAAACACCATATATTTT
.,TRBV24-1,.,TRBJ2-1,CATSVGAGEQFF,TGTGCCACCAGTGTGGGGGCTGGTGAGCAGTTCTTC
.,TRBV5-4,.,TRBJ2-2,CASSLVGGTTGELFF,TGTGCCAGCAGCTTGGTGGGGGGCACCACCGGGGAGCTGTTTTTT
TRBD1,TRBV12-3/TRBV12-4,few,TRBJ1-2,CASRRTGGGYGYTF,TGTGCCAGCAGGAGGACAGGGGGTGGTTATGGCTACACCTTC
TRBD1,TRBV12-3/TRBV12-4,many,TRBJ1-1,CASSFWDRTEAFF,TGTGCCAGCAGTTTCTGGGACAGAACTGAAGCTTTCTTT
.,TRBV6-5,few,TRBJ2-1,CASSSLGSSYNEQFF,TGTGCCAGCAGTTCCTTAGGGAGCTCCTACAATGAGCAGTTCTTC
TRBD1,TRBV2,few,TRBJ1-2,CASRGTGGDYGYTF,TGTGCCAGCAGAGGAACAGGGGGCGACTATGGCTACACCTTC
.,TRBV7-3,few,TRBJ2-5,CASSLSMGPRETQYF,TGTGCCAGCAGCTTAAGTATGGGTCCCCGAGAGACCCAGTACTTC
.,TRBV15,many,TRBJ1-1,CATSRDYTQGMTEAFF,TGTGCCACCAGCAGAGATTACACCCAGGGAATGACTGAAGCTTTCTTT
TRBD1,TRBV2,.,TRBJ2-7,CASSEQGADYEQYF,TGTGCCAGCAGTGAACAGGGGGCGGACTACGAGCAGTACTTC
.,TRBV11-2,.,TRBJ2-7,CASSLLGWARYEQYF,TGTGCCAGCAGCTTACTGGGTTGGGCCCGCTACGAGCAGTACTTC
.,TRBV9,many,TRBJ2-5,CASSPPAAQETQYF,TGTGCCAGCAGCCCCCCGGCGGCCCAAGAGACCCAGTACTTC
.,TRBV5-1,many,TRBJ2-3,CASSLGGTVTDTQYF,TGCGCCAGCAGCTTGGGTGGAACAGTCACAGATACGCAGTATTTT
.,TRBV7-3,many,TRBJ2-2,CASSSQGGNTGELFF,TGTGCCAGCAGCTCCCAAGGGGGGAACACCGGGGAGCTGTTTTTT
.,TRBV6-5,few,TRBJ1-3,CASRGTPLSGNTIYF,TGTGCCAGCAGGGGGACGCCGCTCTCCGGAAACACCATATATTTT
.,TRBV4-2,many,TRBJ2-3,CASSQRARDTDTQYF,TGTGCCAGCAGCCAGAGGGCGCGAGACACAGATACGCAGTATTTT
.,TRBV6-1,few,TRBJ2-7,CASSEFWGSYEQYF,TGTGCCAGCAGTGAGTTCTGGGGTTCCTACGAGCAGTACTTC
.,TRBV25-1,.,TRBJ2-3,CASSPIGADTQYF,TGTGCCAGCAGCCCCATCGGGGCCGATACGCAGTATTTT
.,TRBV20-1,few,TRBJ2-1,CSARGGGANSYNEQFF,TGCAGTGCTAGAGGGGGCGGGGCGAACTCCTACAATGAGCAGTTCTTC
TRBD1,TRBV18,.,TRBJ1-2,CASSPGGDSGYTF,TGTGCCAGCTCACCGGGGGGGGACAGCGGCTACACCTTC
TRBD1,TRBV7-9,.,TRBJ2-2,CASSSRGRGNTGELFF,TGTGCCAGCAGCTCCAGGGGGCGCGGGAACACCGGGGAGCTGTTTTTT
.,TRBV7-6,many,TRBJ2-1,CASSLAGLGYNEQFF,TGTGCCAGCAGCTTAGCGGGGCTTGGATACAATGAGCAGTTCTTC
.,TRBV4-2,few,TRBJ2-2,CASSQDILLANTGELFF,TGTGCCAGCAGCCAAGATATCTTACTAGCCAACACCGGGGAGCTGTTTTTT
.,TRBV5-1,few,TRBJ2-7,CASSLDGQPYEQYF,TGCGCCAGCAGCTTGGACGGACAGCCCTACGAGCAGTACTTC
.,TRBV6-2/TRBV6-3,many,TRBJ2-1,CASKWSLGAFGSYNEQFF,TGTGCCAGCAAATGGTCGCTTGGGGCCTTTGGGTCCTACAATGAGCAGTTCTTC
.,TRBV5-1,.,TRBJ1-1,CASSLGADFTEAFF,TGCGCCAGCAGCTTGGGTGCGGATTTTACTGAAGCTTTCTTT
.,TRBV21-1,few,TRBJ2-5,CASSKGISAAQQETQYF,TGTGCCAGCAGCAAAGGAATCTCGGCAGCGCAGCAAGAGACCCAGTACTTC
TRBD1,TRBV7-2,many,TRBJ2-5,CASSLQGVTWETQYF,TGTGCCAGCAGCTTACAGGGGGTTACATGGGAGACCCAGTACTTC
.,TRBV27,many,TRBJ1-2,CASTSTGPGDYGYTF,TGTGCCAGCACATCGACAGGTCCTGGTGACTATGGCTACACCTTC
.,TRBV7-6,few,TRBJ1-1,CASSPGAEDTEAFF,TGTGCCAGCAGCCCCGGGGCGGAGGACACTGAAGCTTTCTTT
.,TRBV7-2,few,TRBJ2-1,CASSPTRTRTRLGSYNEQFF,TGTGCCAGCAGCCCCACCCGAACTAGGACAAGATTAGGGTCCTACAATGAGCAGTTCTTC
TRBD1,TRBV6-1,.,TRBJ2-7,CASSGPHRDSMTYEQYF,TGTGCCAGCAGTGGCCCCCACCGGGACAGTATGACCTACGAGCAGTACTTC
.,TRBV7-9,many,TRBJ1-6,CASSGQNSPLHF,TGTGCCAGCAGTGGTCAGAATTCACCCCTCCACTTT
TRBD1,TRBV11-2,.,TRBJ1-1,CASSLGRGWNTEAFF,TGTGCCAGCAGCTTAGGCAGGGGGTGGAACACTGAAGCTTTCTTT
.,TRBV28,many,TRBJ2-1,CASSLPTGRGGNEQFF,TGTGCCAGCAGTTTACCCACCGGCAGGGGAGGTAATGAGCAGTTCTTC
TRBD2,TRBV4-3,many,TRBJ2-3,CASSQTPSSGGPQYF,TGCGCCAGCAGCCAAACCCCGTCAAGCGGGGGGCCGCAGTATTTT
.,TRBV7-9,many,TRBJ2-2,CASRFTGSGELFF,TGTGCCAGCAGATTCACAGGGTCCGGGGAGCTGTTTTTT
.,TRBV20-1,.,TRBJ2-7,CSARGSTLYEQYF,TGCAGTGCGAGGGGTTCAACCCTCTACGAGCAGTACTTC
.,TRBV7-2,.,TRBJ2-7,CASSLMGREQYF,TGTGCCAGCAGCTTAATGGGTCGTGAGCAGTACTTC
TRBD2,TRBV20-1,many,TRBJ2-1,CSAKGTSGGGDEQFF,TGCAGTGCTAAAGGGACTAGCGGGGGGGGCGATGAGCAGTTCTTC
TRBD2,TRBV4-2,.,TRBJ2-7,CASSQEGSGGYEQYF,TGTGCCAGCAGCCAAGAGGGTAGCGGGGGCTACGAGCAGTACTTC
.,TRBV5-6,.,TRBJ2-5,CASSLGPRSATQYF,TGTGCCAGCAGCTTGGGCCCCAGGTCAGCGACCCAGTACTTC
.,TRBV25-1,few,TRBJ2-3,CASSEWRGSDTQYF,TGTGCCAGCAGTGAATGGCGGGGTTCAGATACGCAGTATTTT
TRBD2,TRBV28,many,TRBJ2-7,CASLEAGGRPTEQYF,TGTGCCAGCCTCGAAGCGGGGGGACGGCCTACGGAGCAGTACTTC